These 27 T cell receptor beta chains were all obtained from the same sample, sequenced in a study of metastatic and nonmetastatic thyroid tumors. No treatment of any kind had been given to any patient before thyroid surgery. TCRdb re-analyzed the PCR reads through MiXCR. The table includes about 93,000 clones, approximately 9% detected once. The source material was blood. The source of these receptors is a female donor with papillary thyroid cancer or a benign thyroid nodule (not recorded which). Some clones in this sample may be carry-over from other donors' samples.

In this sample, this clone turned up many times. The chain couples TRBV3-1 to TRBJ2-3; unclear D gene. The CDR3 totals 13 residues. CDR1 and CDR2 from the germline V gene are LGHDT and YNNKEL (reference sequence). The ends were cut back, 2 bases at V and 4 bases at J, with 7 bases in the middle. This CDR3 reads CASSQSMSDTQYF. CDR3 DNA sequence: TGTGCCAGCAGCCAATCCATGTCAGATACGCAGTATTTT.

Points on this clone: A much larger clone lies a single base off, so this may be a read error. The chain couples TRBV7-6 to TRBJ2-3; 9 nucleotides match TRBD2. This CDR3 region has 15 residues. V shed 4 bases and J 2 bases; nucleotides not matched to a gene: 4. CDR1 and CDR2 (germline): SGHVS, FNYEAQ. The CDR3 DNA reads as TGTGCCAGCAGCTATAGCGGGAGAATCACAGATACGCAGTATTTT. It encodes CASSYSGRITDTQYF.

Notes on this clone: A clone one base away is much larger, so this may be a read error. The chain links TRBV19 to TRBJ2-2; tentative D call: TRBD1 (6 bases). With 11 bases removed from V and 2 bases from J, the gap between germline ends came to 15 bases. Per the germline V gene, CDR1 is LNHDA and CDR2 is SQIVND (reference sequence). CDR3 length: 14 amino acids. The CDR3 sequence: CACLGQLNTGELFF. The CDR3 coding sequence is TGTGCCTGTCTAGGACAGCTAAACACCGGGGAGCTGTTTTTT.

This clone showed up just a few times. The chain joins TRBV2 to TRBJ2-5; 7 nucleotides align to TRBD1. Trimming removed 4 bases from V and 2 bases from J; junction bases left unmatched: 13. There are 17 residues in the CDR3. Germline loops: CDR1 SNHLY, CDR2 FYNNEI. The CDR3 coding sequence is TGTGCCAGCAGTGCCCCGAGGACAGGTCTAATTCAAGAGACCCAGTACTTC. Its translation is CASSAPRTGLIQETQYF.

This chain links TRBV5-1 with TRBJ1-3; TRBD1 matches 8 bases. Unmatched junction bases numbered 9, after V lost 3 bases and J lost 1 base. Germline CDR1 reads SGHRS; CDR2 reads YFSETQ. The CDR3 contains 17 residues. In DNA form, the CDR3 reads TGCGCCAGCAGCTCAGGACCTCAGGGGGCGTCTGGAAACACCATATATTTT. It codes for CASSSGPQGASGNTIYF.

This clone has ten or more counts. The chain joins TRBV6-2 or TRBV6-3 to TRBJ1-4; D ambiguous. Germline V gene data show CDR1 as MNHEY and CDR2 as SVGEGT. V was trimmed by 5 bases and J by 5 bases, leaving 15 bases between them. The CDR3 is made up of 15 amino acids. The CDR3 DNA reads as TGTGCCAGCAGTCTTGACATCCGAAGGAATGAAAAACTGTTTTTT. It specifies CASSLDIRRNEKLFF.

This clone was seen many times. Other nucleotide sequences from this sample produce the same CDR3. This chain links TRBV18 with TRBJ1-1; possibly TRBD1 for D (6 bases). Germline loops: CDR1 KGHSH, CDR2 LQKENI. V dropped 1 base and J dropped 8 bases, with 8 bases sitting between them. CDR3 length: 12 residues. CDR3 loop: CASSPLQGEAFF. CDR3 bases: TGTGCCAGCTCACCACTACAGGGAGAAGCTTTCTTT.

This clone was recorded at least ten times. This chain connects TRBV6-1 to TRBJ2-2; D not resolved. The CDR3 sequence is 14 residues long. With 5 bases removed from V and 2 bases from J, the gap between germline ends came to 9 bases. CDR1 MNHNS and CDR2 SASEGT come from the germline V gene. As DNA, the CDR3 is TGTGCCAGCAGTATGGGAACTAACACCGGGGAGCTGTTTTTT. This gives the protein CASSMGTNTGELFF.

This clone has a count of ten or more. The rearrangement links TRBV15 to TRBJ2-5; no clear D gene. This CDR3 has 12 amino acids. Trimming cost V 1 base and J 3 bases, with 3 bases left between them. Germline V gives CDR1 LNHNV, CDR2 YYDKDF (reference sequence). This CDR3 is CATSRVEETQYF. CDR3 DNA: TGTGCCACCAGCAGAGTGGAAGAGACCCAGTACTTC. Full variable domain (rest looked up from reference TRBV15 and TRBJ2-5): DAMVIQNPRYQVTQFGKPVTLSCSQTLNHNVMYWYQQKSSQAPKLLFHYYDKDFNNEADTPDNFQSRRPNTSFCFLDIRSPGLGDTAMYLCATSRVEETQYFGPGTRLLVL.

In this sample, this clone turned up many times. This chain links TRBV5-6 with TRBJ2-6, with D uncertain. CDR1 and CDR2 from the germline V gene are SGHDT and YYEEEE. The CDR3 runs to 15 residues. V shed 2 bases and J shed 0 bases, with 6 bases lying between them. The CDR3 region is CASSFLTSGANVLTF. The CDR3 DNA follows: TGTGCCAGCAGCTTTTTAACCTCTGGGGCCAACGTCCTGACTTTC.

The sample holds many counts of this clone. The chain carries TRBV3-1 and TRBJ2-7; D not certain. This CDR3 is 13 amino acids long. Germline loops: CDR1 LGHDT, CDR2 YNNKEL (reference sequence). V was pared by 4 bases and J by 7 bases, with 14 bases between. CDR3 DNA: TGTGCCAGCAGCCGGGTCGAAGGAAGGGAGCAGTACTTC. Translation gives CASSRVEGREQYF.

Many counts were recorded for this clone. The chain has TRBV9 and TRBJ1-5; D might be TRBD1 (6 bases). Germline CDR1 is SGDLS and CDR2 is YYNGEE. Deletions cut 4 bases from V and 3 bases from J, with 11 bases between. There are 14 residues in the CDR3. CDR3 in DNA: TGTGCCAGCAGCCCAGGGGACCACAATCAGCCCCAGCATTTT. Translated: CASSPGDHNQPQHF.

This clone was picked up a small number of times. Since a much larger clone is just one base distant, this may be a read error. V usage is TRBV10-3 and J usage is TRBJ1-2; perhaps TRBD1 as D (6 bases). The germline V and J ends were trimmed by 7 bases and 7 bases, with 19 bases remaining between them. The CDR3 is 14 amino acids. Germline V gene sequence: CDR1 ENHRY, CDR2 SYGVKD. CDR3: CAIKTGLTLGGYTF. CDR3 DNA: TGTGCCATCAAAACAGGGCTCACTCTGGGTGGCTACACCTTC.

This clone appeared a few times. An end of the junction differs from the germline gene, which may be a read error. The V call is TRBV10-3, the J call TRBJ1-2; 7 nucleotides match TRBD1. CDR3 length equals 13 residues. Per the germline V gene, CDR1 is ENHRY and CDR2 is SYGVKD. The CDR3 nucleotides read TGTGCCATCAGTTCCGGGACAGAAACTGGCTACAAATTC. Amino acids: CAISSGTETGYKF.

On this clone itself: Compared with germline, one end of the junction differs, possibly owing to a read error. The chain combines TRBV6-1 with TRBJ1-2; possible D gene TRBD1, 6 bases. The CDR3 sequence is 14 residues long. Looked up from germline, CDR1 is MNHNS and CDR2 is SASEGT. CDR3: CTSSEEWGGHGYTF. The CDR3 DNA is TGTACCAGCAGTGAAGAGTGGGGGGGGCATGGCTACACCTTC.

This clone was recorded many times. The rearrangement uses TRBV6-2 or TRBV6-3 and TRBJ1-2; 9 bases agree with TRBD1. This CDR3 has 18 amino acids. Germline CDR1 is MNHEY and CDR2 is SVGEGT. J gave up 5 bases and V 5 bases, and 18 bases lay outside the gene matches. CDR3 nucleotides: TGTGCCAGCAGTAGGGCCCCCGGAGTCAGGACAGGGGATTATGGCTACACCTTC. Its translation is CASSRAPGVRTGDYGYTF.

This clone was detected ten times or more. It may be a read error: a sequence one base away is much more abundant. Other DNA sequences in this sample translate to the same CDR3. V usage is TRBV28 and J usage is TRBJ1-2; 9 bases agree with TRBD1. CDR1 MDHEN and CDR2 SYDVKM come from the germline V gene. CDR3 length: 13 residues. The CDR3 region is CASSPGQGYGYTF. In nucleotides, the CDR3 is TGTGCCAGCAGTCCTGGACAGGGGTATGGCTACACTTTC.

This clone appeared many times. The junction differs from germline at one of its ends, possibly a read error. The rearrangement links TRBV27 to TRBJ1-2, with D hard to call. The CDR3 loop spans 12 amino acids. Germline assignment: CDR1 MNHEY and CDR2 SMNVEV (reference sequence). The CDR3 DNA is TGTGCCTGCAGCGATCGGTGGGGTGGCTACACCTTC. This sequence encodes CACSDRWGGYTF.

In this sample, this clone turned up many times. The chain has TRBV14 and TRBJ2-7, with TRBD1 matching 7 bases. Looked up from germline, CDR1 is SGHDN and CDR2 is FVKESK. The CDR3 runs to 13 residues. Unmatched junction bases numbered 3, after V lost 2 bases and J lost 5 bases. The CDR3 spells CASSQNRGHEQYF. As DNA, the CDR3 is TGTGCCAGCAGCCAAAACAGGGGCCACGAGCAGTACTTC.

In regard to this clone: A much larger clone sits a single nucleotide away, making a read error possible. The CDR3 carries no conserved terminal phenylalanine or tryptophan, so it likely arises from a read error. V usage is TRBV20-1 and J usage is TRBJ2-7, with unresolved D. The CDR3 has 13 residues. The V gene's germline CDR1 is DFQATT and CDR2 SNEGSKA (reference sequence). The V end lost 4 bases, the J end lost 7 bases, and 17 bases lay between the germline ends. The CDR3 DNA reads TGCAGTGCTATAAGGCCTAGAGGTTGGGAGCAGTACCTC. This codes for CSAIRPRGWEQYL.

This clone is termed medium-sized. The CDR3 sequence: CASSVGSNEKLFF. In DNA form, the CDR3 reads TGTGCCAGCAGTGTGGGTTCGAATGAAAAACTGTTTTTT. The J gene is TRBJ1-4, the V gene TRBV6-4, with D uncertain. The CDR3 runs 13 residues. The germline CDR1 and CDR2 sequences are MRHNA and SNTAGT. Trimming removed 4 bases at V and 5 bases at J, with 8 bases between.

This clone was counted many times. CDR3: CASSAQGNSNTGELFF. The DNA of the CDR3 is TGTGCCAGCAGCGCTCAGGGGAACTCGAACACCGGGGAGCTGTTTTTT. The rearrangement uses TRBV7-3 and TRBJ2-2; D might be TRBD1 (6 bases). The germline gives CDR1 SGHTA, CDR2 FQGTGA. This CDR3 spans 16 amino acids. V lost 5 bases, J lost 0 bases, and 13 bases lay in between.

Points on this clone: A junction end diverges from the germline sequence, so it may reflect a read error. CDR3 sequence reads: CASSDGTVELFF. CDR3 nucleotides: TGTGCCAGCAGTGATGGCACCGTGGAGCTGTTTTTT. The chain couples TRBV6-4 to TRBJ2-2, with D hard to call. CDR3 length: 12 residues. Germline CDR1 MRHNA, CDR2 SNTAGT.

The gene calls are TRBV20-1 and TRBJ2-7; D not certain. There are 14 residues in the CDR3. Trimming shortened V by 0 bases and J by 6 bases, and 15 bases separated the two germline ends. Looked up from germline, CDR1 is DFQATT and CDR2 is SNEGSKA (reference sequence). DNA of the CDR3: TGCAGTGCTAGAGATGTGGGTAGTCGGCGCGAGCAGTACTTC. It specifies CSARDVGSRREQYF.

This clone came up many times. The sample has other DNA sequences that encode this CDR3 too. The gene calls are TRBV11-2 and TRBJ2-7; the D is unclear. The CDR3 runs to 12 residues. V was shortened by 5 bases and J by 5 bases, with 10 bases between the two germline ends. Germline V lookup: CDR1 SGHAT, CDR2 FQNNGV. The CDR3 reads CASSRVSNEQYF. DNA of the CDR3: TGTGCCAGCAGCCGGGTCTCTAACGAGCAGTACTTC.

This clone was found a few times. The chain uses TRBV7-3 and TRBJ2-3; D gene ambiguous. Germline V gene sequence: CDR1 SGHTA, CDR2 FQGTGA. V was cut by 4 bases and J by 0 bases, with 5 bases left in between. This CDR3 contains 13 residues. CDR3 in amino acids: CASSYYSTDTQYF. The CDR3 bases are TGTGCCAGCAGCTATTATAGCACAGATACGCAGTATTTT.

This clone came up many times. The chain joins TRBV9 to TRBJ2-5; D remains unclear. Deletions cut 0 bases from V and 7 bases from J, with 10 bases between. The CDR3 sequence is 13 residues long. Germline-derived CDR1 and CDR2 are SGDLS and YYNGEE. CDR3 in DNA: TGTGCCAGCAGCGTAGGTATGTTCCGGACCCAGTACTTC. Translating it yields CASSVGMFRTQYF.